Listed here is a single TCR beta chain. The antigen is unknown. Employing constant-segment primers, 5'RACE generated TCR alpha and TCR beta cDNA libraries bearing sample barcodes and UMIs. TCRdb used MiXCR to reprocess the 5' RACE reads, holding one entry per CDR3 protein. The sample consists of about 360,000 distinct CDR3 sequences, over 13% of them appearing once. The data stem from a study of T-cell memory formation after mild COVID-19. The study, taken as a whole, reports: Some clones that responded were present in memory (sampled pre-infection), which suggests cross-reactive memory joined.

The CDR3 is made up of 13 amino acids. The germline V and J ends were trimmed by 6 bases and 7 bases, with 15 bases remaining between them. The receptor was isolated from a man aged 18 to 35 who had mild COVID-19 (a few samples of this study predate the infection). Cell type and time point are not known. The sequenced sample was PBMCs or a T cell subset sorted from them (not recorded which). The chain has TRBV12-3 or TRBV12-4 and TRBJ2-5; the D is unclear. In DNA, the CDR3 is TGTGCCAGCAGCCTCTTAGGTTGGGCGACCCAGTACTTC. As protein: CASSLLGWATQYF.